This section outlines one T cell receptor beta chain sequence together with its context. Its antigen is not known. TCRdb reprocessed the RT-PCR reads via MiXCR and lists one record per CDR3 protein. This table holds over 150,000 distinct CDR3 sequences, around 9.2% found once. The V gene's germline CDR1 is SEHNR and CDR2 FQNEAQ (reference sequence). The CDR3 loop spans 12 amino acids. Trimming removed 4 bases at V and 12 bases at J, with 10 bases between. This sample is drawn from a study of response to subunit inactivated influenza vaccine. Study-wide results and caveats: A suggestion made by the authors is that each seasonal influenza vaccination recruits few new T cells.

The TCR was taken from a middle-aged man who received an inactivated influenza vaccine. V usage is TRBV7-9 and J usage is TRBJ1-6; no definite D call. Material: non-naive T cells sorted from PBMCs, obtained on the day of vaccination. The CDR3 protein is CASSSPYEPLHF. The CDR3 DNA reads TGTGCCAGCAGCTCCCCTTATGAACCCCTCCACTTT.